This entry describes one TCR beta chain. The germline gives CDR1 MNHNY, CDR2 SVGAGI (reference sequence). The V gene lost 2 bases and the J gene lost 2 bases, with 13 bases spanning the gap. The CDR3 sequence is 17 residues long. This sample is part of a study of blood T cells in healthy people across ages. Each donor was a healthy Caucasian individual from Russia, aged 6 to 90. Primers used in a second PCR of about 6 to 11 cycles were a sample-barcoded 5' primer and a J-beta primer mix. TCRdb reprocessed the 5' RACE reads via MiXCR and lists one record per CDR3 protein. The data contain 1.5 million or so distinct CDR3 sequences, approximately 42% of them singletons.

This sequence was found in a young woman in good health. The sequencing input was blood. The V call is TRBV6-6, the J call TRBJ1-6, with no clear D. The CDR3 DNA reads as TGTGCCAGCAGTTACGTTTATGGTGACACCTATAATTCACCCCTCCACTTT. It specifies CASSYVYGDTYNSPLHF.